This T cell receptor beta chain was identified during a study of T cell responses to AZD1222 COVID-19 vaccine. Overall study context: Second-dose schedules of about 4 or about 12 weeks were combined.

The V and J ends lost 5 bases and 4 bases respectively, with 17 bases between them. The CDR3 extends over 16 amino acids. The germline gives CDR1 SEHNR, CDR2 FQNEAQ (reference sequence). Comments on this clone: Its specificity is not known.

Overall study results and limits: Females outnumbered males among donors, who were mostly white British; clonal diversity was possibly underestimated.

Method: immunoSEQ multiplex PCR; TCRdb's copy keeps in-frame clones and lacks some. Of more than 85,000 clones in the sample, about 86% were seen once. This TCR was sampled from an adult in good health. The rearrangement links TRBV7-9 to TRBJ1-4, with D uncertain. Source: peripheral blood, taken on day 0 of AZD1222 vaccination. CDR3 sequence reads: CASSRGDVRYNEKLFF. The CDR3 DNA is TGTGCCAGCAGCCGAGGAGACGTGAGGTATAATGAAAAACTGTTTTTT.